These T cell receptor beta chains were read from a single sample in a study of T cell changes during pregnancy in multiple sclerosis. Only in-frame clones appear in the TCRdb table, and some are missing; sequencing was by immunoSEQ multiplex PCR. The sample yields fewer than 65,000 clones, 91% seen once. The sequencing here drew on peripheral blood, taken before pregnancy. The receptor set was obtained from a female donor with multiple sclerosis, enrolled in a pregnancy study. Both conserved end residues are part of each CDR3. D genes are given only for firm matches. Size tells how often a clone was seen (once, few, many) or the class of an expanded clone, and some rows leave it out.

v_gene: TRBV14; len: 13; abundance: -; j_gene: TRBJ2-7; d_gene: -; CDR3nt: TGTGCCAGCAGCCAAGGGCAACTACGCGAGCAGTACTTC; CDR3aa: CASSQGQLREQYF
v_gene: TRBV7-8; len: 13; abundance: -; j_gene: TRBJ1-2; d_gene: -; CDR3nt: TGTGCCAGCAGCCCCCCCCTGGCAGTTGGCTACACCTTC; CDR3aa: CASSPPLAVGYTF
v_gene: TRBV10-3; len: 14; abundance: -; j_gene: TRBJ2-1; d_gene: -; CDR3nt: TGTGCCATCAGTGTTGGAGCGACAGACAATGAGCAGTTCTTC; CDR3aa: CAISVGATDNEQFF
v_gene: TRBV25-1; len: 15; abundance: -; j_gene: TRBJ2-2; d_gene: TRBD1; CDR3nt: TGTGCCAGCAGAGAGACAGGGTCCAACACCGGGGAGCTGTTTTTT; CDR3aa: CASRETGSNTGELFF
v_gene: TRBV6-5; len: 16; abundance: -; j_gene: TRBJ1-1; d_gene: TRBD1; CDR3nt: TGTGCCAGCAGTTTTTGGCCGGGACAGGGTAACACTGAAGCTTTCTTT; CDR3aa: CASSFWPGQGNTEAFF
v_gene: TRBV5-1; len: 15; abundance: -; j_gene: TRBJ2-2; d_gene: -; CDR3nt: TGCGCCAGCAGCTTGAGGGCAGGGACAATCGGGGAGCTGTTTTTT; CDR3aa: CASSLRAGTIGELFF
v_gene: TRBV30; len: 15; abundance: -; j_gene: TRBJ2-7; d_gene: TRBD1; CDR3nt: TGTGCCTGGAGTAACTCGGGACAGGGCACCTACGAGCAGTACTTC; CDR3aa: CAWSNSGQGTYEQYF
v_gene: TRBV28; len: 12; abundance: -; j_gene: TRBJ2-3; d_gene: -; CDR3nt: TGTGCCAGCAGAGACTTCACAGATACGCAGTATTTT; CDR3aa: CASRDFTDTQYF
v_gene: TRBV19; len: 12; abundance: -; j_gene: TRBJ2-7; d_gene: TRBD1; CDR3nt: TGTGCCAGTGGACAGGGTCCCTACGAGCAGTACTTC; CDR3aa: CASGQGPYEQYF
v_gene: TRBV4-3; len: 15; abundance: -; j_gene: TRBJ2-1; d_gene: -; CDR3nt: TGCGCCAGCAGCCAAGCAGGACAGCATTACAATGAGCAGTTCTTC; CDR3aa: CASSQAGQHYNEQFF
v_gene: TRBV2; len: 15; abundance: few; j_gene: TRBJ2-7; d_gene: TRBD1; CDR3nt: TGTGCCAGCAGCGCTGGGACAGGGGGCCCCTACGAGCAGTACTTC; CDR3aa: CASSAGTGGPYEQYF
v_gene: TRBV5-4; len: 16; abundance: -; j_gene: TRBJ2-1; d_gene: TRBD1; CDR3nt: TGTGCCAGCAGCTACGGACAGGGGGCCTCTTACAATGAGCAGTTCTTC; CDR3aa: CASSYGQGASYNEQFF
v_gene: TRBV30; len: 12; abundance: -; j_gene: TRBJ2-3; d_gene: -; CDR3nt: TGTGCCTGGAGTGTACTAAGGGATACGCAGTATTTT; CDR3aa: CAWSVLRDTQYF
v_gene: TRBV7-2; len: 14; abundance: -; j_gene: TRBJ1-4; d_gene: TRBD1; CDR3nt: TGTGCCAGCAGCGCGGGACAGCCTAATGAAAAACTGTTTTTT; CDR3aa: CASSAGQPNEKLFF
v_gene: TRBV18; len: 16; abundance: -; j_gene: TRBJ2-3; d_gene: TRBD2; CDR3nt: TGTGCCAGCTCCCCAGTCGCGGGGGGAAGCACAGATACGCAGTATTTT; CDR3aa: CASSPVAGGSTDTQYF
v_gene: TRBV30; len: 14; abundance: -; j_gene: TRBJ1-5; d_gene: -; CDR3nt: TGTGCCTGGAGTGCGGGACTTGGCAATCAGCCCCAGCATTTT; CDR3aa: CAWSAGLGNQPQHF
v_gene: TRBV9; len: 15; abundance: -; j_gene: TRBJ1-1; d_gene: -; CDR3nt: TGTGCCAGCAGCCAAAACACCGGGACTAACACTGAAGCTTTCTTT; CDR3aa: CASSQNTGTNTEAFF
v_gene: TRBV6-1; len: 13; abundance: -; j_gene: TRBJ2-5; d_gene: -; CDR3nt: TGTGCCAGCAGTGAAGAGAGGGGGGAGACCCAGTACTTC; CDR3aa: CASSEERGETQYF
v_gene: TRBV30; len: 17; abundance: -; j_gene: TRBJ1-1; d_gene: TRBD1; CDR3nt: TGTGCCTGGAGAGCCGACAGGGAAGATCGGATGAACACTGAAGCTTTCTTT; CDR3aa: CAWRADREDRMNTEAFF
v_gene: TRBV9; len: 17; abundance: -; j_gene: TRBJ2-1; d_gene: TRBD2; CDR3nt: TGTGCCAGCAGCCCGGGACTAGCGGGGCGCCGGAACAATGAGCAGTTCTTC; CDR3aa: CASSPGLAGRRNNEQFF
v_gene: TRBV5-3; len: 15; abundance: -; j_gene: TRBJ2-7; d_gene: TRBD1; CDR3nt: TGTGCCAGAAGCTTGGGACAGGGGGGCACCTACGAGCAGTACTTC; CDR3aa: CARSLGQGGTYEQYF
v_gene: TRBV6-1; len: 15; abundance: once; j_gene: TRBJ1-3; d_gene: -; CDR3nt: TGTGCCAGCAGTGAAGAGCGGGCTACTGGAAACACCATATATTTT; CDR3aa: CASSEERATGNTIYF
v_gene: TRBV7-3; len: 15; abundance: -; j_gene: TRBJ1-5; d_gene: -; CDR3nt: TGTGCCAGCAGCTTTAGGGGATATAGCAATCAGCCCCAGCATTTT; CDR3aa: CASSFRGYSNQPQHF
v_gene: TRBV5-4; len: 13; abundance: -; j_gene: TRBJ2-1; d_gene: -; CDR3nt: TGTGCCAGCAGCAACCCGTCACTAGATGAGCAGTTCTTC; CDR3aa: CASSNPSLDEQFF
v_gene: TRBV4-1; len: 14; abundance: -; j_gene: TRBJ1-1; d_gene: -; CDR3nt: TGCGCCAGCAGCCAAGTATCCCTGAACACTGAAGCTTTCTTT; CDR3aa: CASSQVSLNTEAFF
v_gene: TRBV25-1; len: 14; abundance: -; j_gene: TRBJ1-2; d_gene: -; CDR3nt: TGTGCCAGCAGTGAATGGGCGGGAGGGGTTGGCTACACCTTC; CDR3aa: CASSEWAGGVGYTF
v_gene: TRBV7-8; len: 16; abundance: -; j_gene: TRBJ2-5; d_gene: TRBD2; CDR3nt: TGTGCCAGCAGCTTAGGCCTAGCGGGGGGCCAAGAGACCCAGTACTTC; CDR3aa: CASSLGLAGGQETQYF
v_gene: TRBV6-4; len: 15; abundance: medium-sized; j_gene: TRBJ2-2; d_gene: TRBD1; CDR3nt: TGTGCCAGCAGTGACTCCGCAGGGGGCCACGGGGAGCTGTTTTTT; CDR3aa: CASSDSAGGHGELFF
v_gene: TRBV19; len: 15; abundance: -; j_gene: TRBJ1-5; d_gene: -; CDR3nt: TGTGCCAGTAGTATCCAGACAGGCGTTTTTGGGCCCCAGCATTTT; CDR3aa: CASSIQTGVFGPQHF
v_gene: TRBV7-9; len: 14; abundance: -; j_gene: TRBJ1-2; d_gene: -; CDR3nt: TGTGCCAGCAGCTTAGACGCAGGGCGCTATGGCTACACCTTC; CDR3aa: CASSLDAGRYGYTF
v_gene: TRBV11-2; len: 15; abundance: -; j_gene: TRBJ1-4; d_gene: -; CDR3nt: TGTGCCAGCAGCTTTTCTACAGGTTCCAATGAAAAACTGTTTTTT; CDR3aa: CASSFSTGSNEKLFF
v_gene: TRBV4-1; len: 14; abundance: -; j_gene: TRBJ1-1; d_gene: TRBD1; CDR3nt: TGCGCCAGCAGCCGAGGACAGGGAAACACTGAAGCTTTCTTT; CDR3aa: CASSRGQGNTEAFF
v_gene: TRBV10-3; len: 15; abundance: -; j_gene: TRBJ1-2; d_gene: -; CDR3nt: TGTGCCATCAGCACCGGACAGAAAAATAACTATGGCTACACCTTC; CDR3aa: CAISTGQKNNYGYTF
v_gene: TRBV28; len: 15; abundance: -; j_gene: TRBJ1-1; d_gene: -; CDR3nt: TGTGCCAGCAGCAGTTTCCTCGGAGTGAACACTGAAGCTTTCTTT; CDR3aa: CASSSFLGVNTEAFF
v_gene: TRBV5-6; len: 15; abundance: -; j_gene: TRBJ2-7; d_gene: -; CDR3nt: TGTGCCAGCAGCAAGCTAAAGACAGCCACCTACGAGCAGTACTTC; CDR3aa: CASSKLKTATYEQYF
v_gene: TRBV7-2; len: 11; abundance: -; j_gene: TRBJ1-4; d_gene: -; CDR3nt: TGTGCCAGCAGCTACAGTGAAAAACTGTTTTTT; CDR3aa: CASSYSEKLFF
v_gene: TRBV7-3; len: 15; abundance: once; j_gene: TRBJ2-1; d_gene: TRBD1; CDR3nt: TGTGCCAGCAGCTTCCAGGGGGCAGGTTACAATGAGCAGTTCTTC; CDR3aa: CASSFQGAGYNEQFF
v_gene: TRBV2; len: 15; abundance: -; j_gene: TRBJ1-5; d_gene: -; CDR3nt: TGTGCCAGCAGTGTGTCACAGGTTAGCAATCAGCCCCAGCATTTT; CDR3aa: CASSVSQVSNQPQHF
v_gene: TRBV9; len: 15; abundance: once; j_gene: TRBJ2-5; d_gene: -; CDR3nt: TGTGCCAGCAACTTACAGGGAATTCCGCAAGAGACCCAGTACTTC; CDR3aa: CASNLQGIPQETQYF
v_gene: TRBV30; len: 18; abundance: -; j_gene: TRBJ2-2; d_gene: -; CDR3nt: TGTGCCTGGAGTGCCCGGGCTGGCAGGGCGCCACTCGCCGGGGAGCTGTTTTTT; CDR3aa: CAWSARAGRAPLAGELFF
v_gene: TRBV7-2; len: 13; abundance: once; j_gene: TRBJ1-2; d_gene: TRBD1; CDR3nt: TGTGCCAGCAGCCGGGGACAGGCCTATGGCTACACCTTC; CDR3aa: CASSRGQAYGYTF
v_gene: TRBV10-3; len: 14; abundance: -; j_gene: TRBJ2-2; d_gene: TRBD1; CDR3nt: TGTGCCATCCCGGGACAGGGGAACACCGGGGAGCTGTTTTTT; CDR3aa: CAIPGQGNTGELFF
v_gene: TRBV6-1; len: 19; abundance: -; j_gene: TRBJ2-3; d_gene: TRBD2; CDR3nt: TGTGCCAGCAGTGAAAGATCGGGACTAGCGGGGGCGTACACAGATACGCAGTATTTT; CDR3aa: CASSERSGLAGAYTDTQYF
v_gene: TRBV7-2; len: 12; abundance: -; j_gene: TRBJ2-1; d_gene: -; CDR3nt: TGTGCCAGCAGCCCTGCGTTTAATGAGCAGTTCTTC; CDR3aa: CASSPAFNEQFF
v_gene: TRBV7-3; len: 18; abundance: -; j_gene: TRBJ1-1; d_gene: TRBD1; CDR3nt: TGTGCCAGCAGCCCACAAGGGACAGGAAGAGTTAAGAACACTGAAGCTTTCTTT; CDR3aa: CASSPQGTGRVKNTEAFF
v_gene: TRBV6-5; len: 14; abundance: -; j_gene: TRBJ1-1; d_gene: TRBD1; CDR3nt: TGTGCCAGCACCAGGGGGCCGGGGAACACTGAAGCTTTCTTT; CDR3aa: CASTRGPGNTEAFF
v_gene: TRBV9; len: 15; abundance: -; j_gene: TRBJ2-5; d_gene: -; CDR3nt: TGTGCCAGCAGCGTAGCCCGGACAGAACAAGAGACCCAGTACTTC; CDR3aa: CASSVARTEQETQYF
v_gene: TRBV5-6; len: 16; abundance: -; j_gene: TRBJ1-5; d_gene: TRBD1; CDR3nt: TGTGCCAGCAGCGGCCCCGGGACAGGGGTAATGAAGCCCCAGCATTTT; CDR3aa: CASSGPGTGVMKPQHF
v_gene: TRBV2; len: 15; abundance: -; j_gene: TRBJ2-2; d_gene: -; CDR3nt: TGTGCCAGCAGCCTAAAAACCCAGGGTTCCGGGGAGCTGTTTTTT; CDR3aa: CASSLKTQGSGELFF
v_gene: TRBV4-1; len: 16; abundance: -; j_gene: TRBJ1-3; d_gene: -; CDR3nt: TGCGCCAGCAGCCAAGAGAGAAGCTCCTCTGGAAACACCATATATTTT; CDR3aa: CASSQERSSSGNTIYF
v_gene: TRBV20-1; len: 11; abundance: -; j_gene: TRBJ2-1; d_gene: -; CDR3nt: TGCAGTGCTCAGGGGTTGAATGAGCAGTTCTTC; CDR3aa: CSAQGLNEQFF
v_gene: TRBV5-6; len: 14; abundance: -; j_gene: TRBJ1-6; d_gene: -; CDR3nt: TGTGCCAGCCCCCAGGGAGGACGATTTTCACCCCTCCACTTT; CDR3aa: CASPQGGRFSPLHF
v_gene: TRBV6-5; len: 13; abundance: -; j_gene: TRBJ1-2; d_gene: -; CDR3nt: TGTGCCAGCAGATTAACAGGGATTGAAGGCTACACCTTC; CDR3aa: CASRLTGIEGYTF
v_gene: TRBV6-6; len: 13; abundance: -; j_gene: TRBJ2-7; d_gene: TRBD1; CDR3nt: TGTGCCAGCAAAGCAGGGGGCTTATACGAGCAGTACTTC; CDR3aa: CASKAGGLYEQYF
v_gene: TRBV30; len: 15; abundance: -; j_gene: TRBJ2-1; d_gene: TRBD1; CDR3nt: TGTGCCTGGAGTGTACAGGGGGCGCGCTACAATGAGCAGTTCTTC; CDR3aa: CAWSVQGARYNEQFF
v_gene: TRBV5-1; len: 14; abundance: once; j_gene: TRBJ2-7; d_gene: TRBD1; CDR3nt: TGCGCCAGCAGCTTTAGGGACAGGGCCTACGAGCAGTACTTC; CDR3aa: CASSFRDRAYEQYF
v_gene: TRBV7-2; len: 15; abundance: -; j_gene: TRBJ1-4; d_gene: -; CDR3nt: TGTGCCAGCAGCTTAGTGGGTCAGGGCAACGAAAAACTGTTTTTT; CDR3aa: CASSLVGQGNEKLFF
v_gene: TRBV30; len: 15; abundance: -; j_gene: TRBJ2-2; d_gene: TRBD1; CDR3nt: TGTGCCTGGAGGGGGGACAGGTTGAACACCGGGGAGCTGTTTTTT; CDR3aa: CAWRGDRLNTGELFF
v_gene: TRBV4-3; len: 15; abundance: -; j_gene: TRBJ1-1; d_gene: -; CDR3nt: TGCGCCAGCAGCCAGGCGACCTTGGGAGCCACTGAAGCTTTCTTT; CDR3aa: CASSQATLGATEAFF